This record looks at one T cell receptor (beta chain) sequence and its context. 60 Vbeta and 13 Jbeta primers were used in PCR. TCRdb keeps only in-frame clones here, not all; method: immunoSEQ multiplex PCR. The sample records about 160,000 clones, roughly 79% being singletons. These data are taken from a study of cytomegalovirus exposure and HLA in healthy donors. With V trimmed by 3 bases and J by 4 bases, 7 bases remained unmatched. This CDR3 region has 15 residues. CDR1 and CDR2 from the germline V gene are LGHNA and YSLEER. This chain connects TRBV4-3 to TRBJ1-1; 8 bases match TRBD1. Material: PBMCs. The sequence came from a male donor in good health and CMV-seropositive. The CDR3 DNA reads as TGCGCCAGCAGCCAGACAGGGGTGAGAAGCACTGAAGCTTTCTTT. Protein: CASSQTGVRSTEAFF.